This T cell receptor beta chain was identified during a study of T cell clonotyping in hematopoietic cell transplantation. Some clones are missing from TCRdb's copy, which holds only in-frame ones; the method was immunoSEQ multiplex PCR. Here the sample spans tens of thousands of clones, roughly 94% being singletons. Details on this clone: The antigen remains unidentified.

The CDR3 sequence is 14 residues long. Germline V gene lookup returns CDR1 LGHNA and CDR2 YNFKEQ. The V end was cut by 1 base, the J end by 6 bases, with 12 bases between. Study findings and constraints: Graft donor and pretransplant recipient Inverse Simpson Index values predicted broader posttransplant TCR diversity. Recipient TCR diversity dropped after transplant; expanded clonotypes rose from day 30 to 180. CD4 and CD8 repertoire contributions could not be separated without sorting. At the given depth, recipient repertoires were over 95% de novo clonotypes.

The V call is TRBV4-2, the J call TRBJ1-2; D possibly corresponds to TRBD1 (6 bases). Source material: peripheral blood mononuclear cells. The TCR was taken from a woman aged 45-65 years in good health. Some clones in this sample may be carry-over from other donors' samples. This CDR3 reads CASSQGRTVDGYTF. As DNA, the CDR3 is TGTGCCAGCAGCCAAGGGAGGACAGTGGATGGCTACACCTTC.